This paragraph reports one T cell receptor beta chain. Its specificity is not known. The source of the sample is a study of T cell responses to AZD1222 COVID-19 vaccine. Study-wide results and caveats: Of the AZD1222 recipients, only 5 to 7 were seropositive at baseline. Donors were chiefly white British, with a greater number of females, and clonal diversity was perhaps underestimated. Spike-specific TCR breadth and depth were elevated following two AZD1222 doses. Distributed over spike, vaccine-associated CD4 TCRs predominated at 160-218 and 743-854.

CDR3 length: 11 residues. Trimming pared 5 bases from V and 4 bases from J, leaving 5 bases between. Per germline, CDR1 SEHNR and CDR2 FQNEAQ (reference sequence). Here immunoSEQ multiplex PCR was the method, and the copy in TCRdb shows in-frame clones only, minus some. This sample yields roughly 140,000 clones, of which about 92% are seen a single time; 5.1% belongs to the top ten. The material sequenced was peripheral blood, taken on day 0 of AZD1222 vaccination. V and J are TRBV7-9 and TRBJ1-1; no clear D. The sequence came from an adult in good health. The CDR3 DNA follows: TGTGCCAGCAGCCCCTTCACTGAAGCTTTCTTT. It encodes CASSPFTEAFF.